Listed below are T cell receptor beta chains from one sample, sequenced in a study of response to subunit inactivated influenza vaccine. MiXCR, run by TCRdb on the RT-PCR reads, gives a single entry per CDR3 protein. The table records 800,000 to 1,000,000 distinct CDR3 sequences, 21% of them present only once. The sequencing here drew on PBMCs from blood, taken 5 to 6 days after vaccination. The receptors here all came from a man aged 50-60 years who received an inactivated influenza vaccine. CDR3s include the opening cysteine and the closing phenylalanine or tryptophan. A D gene is named only where the DNA matches it firmly. A row's size may be missing; if present it is once, few, many or a size class.

j_call clone_size d_call v_call cdr3_aa cdr3_nt
TRBJ2-7 - TRBD2 TRBV7-9 CASSFGAGDTYEQYF TGTGCCAGCAGTTTCGGAGCGGGGGACACCTACGAGCAGTACTTC
TRBJ2-2 - TRBD1 TRBV12-3/TRBV12-4 CASRDRDRDTGELFF TGTGCCAGCAGGGACCGGGACAGGGACACCGGGGAGCTGTTTTTT
TRBJ2-5 - TRBD1 TRBV4-3 CASSQVDDRGETQYF TGCGCCAGCAGCCAAGTTGACGACAGGGGAGAGACCCAGTACTTC
TRBJ1-3 - - TRBV11-2 CASSLRSPGRSSLNTIYF TGTGCCAGCAGCTTAAGGAGTCCGGGGAGGTCCTCATTAAACACCATATATTTT
TRBJ2-3 few TRBD2 TRBV20-1 CSANPLAGGTDTQYF TGCAGTGCTAACCCCCTAGCGGGAGGTACAGATACGCAGTATTTT
TRBJ1-2 many - TRBV29-1 CSVDPGTARGYTF TGCAGCGTTGATCCCGGGACCGCTCGAGGCTACACCTTC
TRBJ2-3 many TRBD1 TRBV5-1 CASSWGTGGGYDTQYF TGCGCCAGCAGCTGGGGGACAGGGGGCGGATATGATACGCAGTATTTT
TRBJ2-1 few - TRBV12-3/TRBV12-4 CASSFRPTPPYNEQFF TGTGCCAGCAGTTTCCGGCCAACTCCACCCTACAATGAGCAGTTCTTC
TRBJ2-3 - TRBD2 TRBV30 CAWSVGGGGTDTQYF TGTGCCTGGAGTGTAGGCGGGGGAGGCACAGATACGCAGTATTTT
TRBJ1-1 - TRBD1 TRBV12-3/TRBV12-4 CASSSRDRGPFEGAFF TGTGCCAGCAGTAGCCGGGACAGGGGTCCATTCGAGGGAGCTTTCTTT
TRBJ2-3 - - TRBV4-2 CASSPRGSEADTQYF TGTGCCAGCAGCCCCCGTGGTAGCGAAGCAGATACGCAGTATTTT
TRBJ2-1 - - TRBV9 CASTHRDSQPYNEQFF TGTGCCAGCACCCATCGGGACTCCCAACCCTACAATGAGCAGTTCTTC
TRBJ2-7 - - TRBV10-3 CAISDLAVYEQYF TGTGCCATCAGTGACTTAGCAGTCTACGAGCAGTACTTC
TRBJ1-2 few - TRBV12-3/TRBV12-4 CASSPRVNSDGYTF TGTGCCAGCAGTCCTCGGGTCAATTCGGATGGCTACACCTTC
TRBJ2-1 - TRBD2 TRBV12-3/TRBV12-4 CASSLGSSGSHYNEQFF TGTGCCAGCAGTTTAGGGTCTAGCGGGAGCCATTACAATGAGCAGTTCTTC
TRBJ2-5 - - TRBV14 CASSYGVPPGTQYF TGTGCCAGCAGCTATGGGGTCCCACCCGGGACCCAGTACTTC
TRBJ2-5 many - TRBV12-3/TRBV12-4 CASSLGTRETQYF TGTGCCAGCAGTTTAGGAACGAGGGAGACCCAGTACTTC
TRBJ1-2 - - TRBV5-6 CASSYGTAYGYTF TGTGCCAGCAGCTACGGGACGGCTTATGGCTACACCTTC
TRBJ1-5 few TRBD1 TRBV12-3/TRBV12-4 CASSGTGADQPQHF TGTGCCAGCAGTGGAACAGGGGCCGATCAGCCCCAGCATTTT
TRBJ2-2 - TRBD2 TRBV20-1 CSARRGEREGIGELFF TGCAGTGCTAGACGCGGGGAGCGGGAGGGGATCGGGGAGCTGTTTTTT
TRBJ2-5 few - TRBV10-3 CAISESQETQYF TGTGCCATCAGTGAGTCGCAGGAGACCCAGTACTTC
TRBJ2-1 - - TRBV7-6 CASSSHWTGPYNEQFF TGTGCCAGCAGCTCTCATTGGACGGGCCCCTACAATGAGCAGTTCTTC
TRBJ2-7 - - TRBV6-5 CASINTLGGRYEQYF TGTGCCAGCATTAATACCCTAGGAGGCCGCTACGAGCAGTACTTC
TRBJ2-5 - - TRBV7-7 CASSSGGPSYQETQYF TGTGCTAGCAGCTCGGGGGGCCCCTCGTACCAAGAGACCCAGTACTTC
TRBJ2-7 - - TRBV5-6 CASSSGGTATYEQYF TGTGCCAGCAGCTCGGGAGGGACAGCAACCTACGAGCAGTACTTC
TRBJ2-2 few - TRBV4-1 CASSQPQTRASGTGELFF TGCGCCAGCAGCCAGCCCCAAACTAGAGCCTCCGGCACCGGGGAGCTGTTTTTT
TRBJ2-7 - TRBD1 TRBV5-5 CASSLMGQGSYEQYF TGTGCCAGCAGCCTAATGGGACAGGGCTCCTACGAGCAGTACTTC
TRBJ2-7 - TRBD1 TRBV5-5 CASSLGTGIFHEQYF TGTGCCAGCAGCTTGGGGACAGGGATCTTCCACGAGCAGTACTTC
TRBJ2-1 few - TRBV29-1 CSMLGQGLNEQFF TGCAGCATGCTGGGGCAGGGGCTCAATGAGCAGTTCTTC
TRBJ2-1 - - TRBV7-2 CASSPPGARLGEQFF TGTGCCAGCAGCCCCCCCGGGGCGCGGTTGGGTGAGCAGTTCTTC
TRBJ2-7 few - TRBV20-1 CSVARNEQYF TGCAGTGTCGCCCGGAACGAGCAGTACTTC
TRBJ2-1 few - TRBV7-2 CASSLDPSGEQFF TGTGCCAGCAGCCTAGACCCATCCGGAGAGCAGTTCTTC
TRBJ2-5 few - TRBV2 CASSDDRRETQYF TGTGCCAGCAGTGACGACCGGAGAGAGACCCAGTACTTC